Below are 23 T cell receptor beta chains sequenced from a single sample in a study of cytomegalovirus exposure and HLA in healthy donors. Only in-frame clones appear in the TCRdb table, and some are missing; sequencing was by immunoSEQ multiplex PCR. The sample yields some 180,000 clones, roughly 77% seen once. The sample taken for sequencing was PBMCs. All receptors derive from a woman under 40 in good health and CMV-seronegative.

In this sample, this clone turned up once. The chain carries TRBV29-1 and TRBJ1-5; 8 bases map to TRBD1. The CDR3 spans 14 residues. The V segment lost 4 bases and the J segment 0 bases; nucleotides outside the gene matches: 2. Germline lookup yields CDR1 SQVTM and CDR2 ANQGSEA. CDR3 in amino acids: CSVAQGDSNQPQHF. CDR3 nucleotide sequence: TGCAGCGTTGCACAGGGGGATAGCAATCAGCCCCAGCATTTT.

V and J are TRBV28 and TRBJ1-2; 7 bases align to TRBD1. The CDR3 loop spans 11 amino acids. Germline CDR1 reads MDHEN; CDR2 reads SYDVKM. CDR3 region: CATTGRYGYTF. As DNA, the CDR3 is TGTGCTACGACAGGGAGGTATGGCTACACCTTC.

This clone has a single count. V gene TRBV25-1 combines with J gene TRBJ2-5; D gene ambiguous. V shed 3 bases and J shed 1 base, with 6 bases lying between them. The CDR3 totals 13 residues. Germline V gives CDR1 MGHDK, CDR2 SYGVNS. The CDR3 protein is CASSDHSQETQYF. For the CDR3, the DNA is TGTGCCAGCAGTGATCACTCCCAAGAGACCCAGTACTTC.

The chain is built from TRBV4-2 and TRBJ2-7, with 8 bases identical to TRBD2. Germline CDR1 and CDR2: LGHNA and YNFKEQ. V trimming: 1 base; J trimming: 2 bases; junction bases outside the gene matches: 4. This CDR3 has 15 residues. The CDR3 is CASSQGGTSTYEQYF. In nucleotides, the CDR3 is TGTGCCAGCAGCCAAGGAGGGACTAGTACCTACGAGCAGTACTTC.

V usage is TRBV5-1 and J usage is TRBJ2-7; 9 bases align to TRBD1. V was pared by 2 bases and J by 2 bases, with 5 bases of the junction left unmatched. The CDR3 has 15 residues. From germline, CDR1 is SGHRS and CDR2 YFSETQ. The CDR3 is CASSLSRDRAYEQYF. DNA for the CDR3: TGCGCCAGCAGCTTATCCCGGGACAGGGCCTACGAGCAGTACTTC.

The CDR3 nucleotides are TGTGCCAGCAGTCATGCGGGGACTGGGGCCAACGTCCTGACTTTC. Its translation is CASSHAGTGANVLTF. The chain couples TRBV6-5 to TRBJ2-6; a possible D gene is TRBD2 (6 bases). The V end lost 5 bases, the J end lost 2 bases, and 10 bases lay between the germline ends. The germline V gene encodes CDR1 MNHEY and CDR2 SVGAGI. This CDR3 region has 15 residues.

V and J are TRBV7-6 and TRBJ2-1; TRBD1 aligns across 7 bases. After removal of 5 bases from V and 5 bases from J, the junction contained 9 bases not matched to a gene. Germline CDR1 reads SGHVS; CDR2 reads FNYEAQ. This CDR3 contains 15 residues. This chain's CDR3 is CASSRQGSINNEQFF. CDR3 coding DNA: TGTGCCAGCAGCCGACAGGGCTCCATCAACAATGAGCAGTTCTTC. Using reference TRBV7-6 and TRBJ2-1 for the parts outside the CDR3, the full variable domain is GAGVSQSPRYKVTKRGQDVALRCDPISGHVSLYWYRQALGQGPEFLTYFNYEAQQDKSGLPNDRFSAERPEGSISTLTIQRTEQRDSAMYRCASSRQGSINNEQFFGPGTRLTVL.

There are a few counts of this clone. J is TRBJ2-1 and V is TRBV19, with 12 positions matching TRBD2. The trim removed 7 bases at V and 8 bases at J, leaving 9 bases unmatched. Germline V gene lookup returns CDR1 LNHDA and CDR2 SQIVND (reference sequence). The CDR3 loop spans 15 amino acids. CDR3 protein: CASNALAGGGDEQFF. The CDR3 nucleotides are TGTGCCAGTAACGCCCTAGCGGGAGGGGGAGATGAGCAGTTCTTC.

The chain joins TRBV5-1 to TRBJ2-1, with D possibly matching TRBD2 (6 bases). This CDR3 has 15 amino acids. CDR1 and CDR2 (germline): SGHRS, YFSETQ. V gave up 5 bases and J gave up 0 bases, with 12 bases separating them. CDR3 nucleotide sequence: TGCGCCAGCAGGAACGCGGGGAGCTCCTACAATGAGCAGTTCTTC. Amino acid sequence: CASRNAGSSYNEQFF.

CDR3 residues: CASSLGVSRGTEAFF. CDR3 DNA sequence: TGCGCCAGCAGCTTGGGAGTGAGCAGGGGCACTGAAGCTTTCTTT. The rearrangement joins TRBV5-1 to TRBJ1-1, with a possible D match to TRBD1 (6 bases). Trimming cost V 0 bases and J 4 bases, with 13 bases left between them. This CDR3 comprises 15 residues. CDR1 and CDR2 (germline): SGHRS, YFSETQ.

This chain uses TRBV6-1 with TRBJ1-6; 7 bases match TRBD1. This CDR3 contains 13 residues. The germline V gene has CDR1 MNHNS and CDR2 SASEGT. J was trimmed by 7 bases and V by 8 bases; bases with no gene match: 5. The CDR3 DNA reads TGTGCCAGCCTCGGACAGGCCAATTCACCCCTCCACTTT. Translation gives CASLGQANSPLHF.

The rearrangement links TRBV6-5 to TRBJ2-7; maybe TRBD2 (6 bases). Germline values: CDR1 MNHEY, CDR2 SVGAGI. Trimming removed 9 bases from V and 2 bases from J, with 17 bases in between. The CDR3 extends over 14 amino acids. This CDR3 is CASYRGVGAYEQYF. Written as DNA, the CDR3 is TGTGCCAGTTATCGCGGGGTGGGGGCCTACGAGCAGTACTTC.

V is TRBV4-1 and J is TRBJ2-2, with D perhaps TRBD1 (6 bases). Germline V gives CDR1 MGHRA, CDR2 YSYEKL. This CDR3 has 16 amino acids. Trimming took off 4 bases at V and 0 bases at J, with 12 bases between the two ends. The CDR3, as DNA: TGCGCCAGCAGCCCTCAGGGGAACTCGAACACCGGGGAGCTGTTTTTT. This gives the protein CASSPQGNSNTGELFF.

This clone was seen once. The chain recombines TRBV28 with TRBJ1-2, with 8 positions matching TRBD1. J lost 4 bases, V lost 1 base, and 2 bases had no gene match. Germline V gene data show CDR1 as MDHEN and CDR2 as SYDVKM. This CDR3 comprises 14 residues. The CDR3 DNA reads TGTGCCAGCAGTTTATCAGGGGGCCGCTATGGCTACACCTTC. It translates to CASSLSGGRYGYTF.

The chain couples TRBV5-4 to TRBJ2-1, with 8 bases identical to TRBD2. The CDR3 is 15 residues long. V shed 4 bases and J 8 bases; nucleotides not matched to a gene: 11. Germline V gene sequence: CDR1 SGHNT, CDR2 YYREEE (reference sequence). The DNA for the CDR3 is TGTGCCAGCAGCCAAGCGGGGGAGCGCCGTGATGAGCAGTTCTTC. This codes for CASSQAGERRDEQFF. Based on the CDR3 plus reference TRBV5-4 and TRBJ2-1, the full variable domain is ETGVTQSPTHLIKTRGQQVTLRCSSQSGHNTVSWYQQALGQGPQFIFQYYREEENGRGNFPPRFSGLQFPNYSSELNVNALELDDSALYLCASSQAGERRDEQFFGPGTRLTVL.

The CDR3: CASSREFEAFF. The CDR3 nucleotides are TGTGCCAGCAGCCGGGAGTTTGAAGCTTTCTTT. This chain uses TRBV5-6 with TRBJ1-1, with unresolved D. The CDR3 is 11 residues long. Germline V lookup: CDR1 SGHDT, CDR2 YYEEEE. The germline V and J ends were trimmed by 4 bases and 7 bases, with 8 bases remaining between them.

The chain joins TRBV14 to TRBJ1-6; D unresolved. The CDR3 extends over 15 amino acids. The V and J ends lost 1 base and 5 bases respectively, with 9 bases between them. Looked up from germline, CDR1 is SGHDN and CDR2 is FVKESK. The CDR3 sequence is CASSQVNTNNSPLHF. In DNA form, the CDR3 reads TGTGCCAGCAGCCAAGTTAACACCAATAATTCACCCCTCCACTTT.

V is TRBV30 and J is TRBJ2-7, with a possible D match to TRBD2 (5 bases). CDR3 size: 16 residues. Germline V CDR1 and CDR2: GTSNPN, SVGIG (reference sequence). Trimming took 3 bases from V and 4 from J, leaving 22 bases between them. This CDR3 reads CAWSSRTSRVMYEQYF. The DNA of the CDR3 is TGTGCCTGGAGCAGCCGTACTTCGCGGGTTATGTACGAGCAGTACTTC. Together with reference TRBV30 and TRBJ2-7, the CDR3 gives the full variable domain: SQTIHQWPATLVQPVGSPLSLECTVEGTSNPNLYWYRQAAGRGLQLLFYSVGIGQISSEVPQNLSASRPQDRQFILSSKKLLLSDSGFYLCAWSSRTSRVMYEQYFGPGTRLTVT.

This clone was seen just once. CDR3: CAWSLGGPSNQPQHF. The CDR3 DNA is TGTGCCTGGAGTTTGGGGGGGCCGAGCAATCAGCCCCAGCATTTT. The rearrangement joins TRBV30 to TRBJ1-5, with a weak D call TRBD1 (6 bases). V gave up 2 bases and J gave up 1 base, with 12 bases separating them. Looked up from germline, CDR1 is GTSNPN and CDR2 is SVGIG (reference sequence). This CDR3 is 15 amino acids long.

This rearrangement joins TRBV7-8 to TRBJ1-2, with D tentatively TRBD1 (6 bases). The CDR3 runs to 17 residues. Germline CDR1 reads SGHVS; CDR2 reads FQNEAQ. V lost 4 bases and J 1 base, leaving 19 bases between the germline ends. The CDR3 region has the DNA TGTGCCAGCAGCTCTGGACAGCCCAATAACCTTAACTATGGCTACACCTTC. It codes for CASSSGQPNNLNYGYTF.

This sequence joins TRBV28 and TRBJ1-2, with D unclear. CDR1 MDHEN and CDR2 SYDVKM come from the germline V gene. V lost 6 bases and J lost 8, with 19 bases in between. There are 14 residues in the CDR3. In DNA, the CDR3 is TGTGCCAGCAGCCTCGAGGAACAAATTGGGGGCTACACCTTC. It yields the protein CASSLEEQIGGYTF.

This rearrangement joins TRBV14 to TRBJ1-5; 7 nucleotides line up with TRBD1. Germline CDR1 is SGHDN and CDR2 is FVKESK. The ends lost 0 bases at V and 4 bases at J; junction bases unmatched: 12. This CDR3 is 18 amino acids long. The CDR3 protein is CASSQEGPGGYRNQPQHF. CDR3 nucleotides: TGTGCCAGCAGCCAAGAAGGTCCAGGGGGGTATAGGAATCAGCCCCAGCATTTT.

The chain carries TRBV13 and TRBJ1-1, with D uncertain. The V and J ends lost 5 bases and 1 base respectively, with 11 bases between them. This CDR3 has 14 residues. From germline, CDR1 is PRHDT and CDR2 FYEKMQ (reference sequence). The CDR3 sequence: CASSARPGNTEAFF. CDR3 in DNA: TGTGCCAGCAGCGCGAGACCGGGGAACACTGAAGCTTTCTTT.